These 27 T cell receptor beta chains originate from one sample sequenced in a study of type 1 regulatory T cells (dated by TCRdb to the early 2020s). TCRdb shows the sequencer as Illumina MiSeq. The public reads were reanalyzed by TCRdb: fastp trimming at Q25, MiXCR alignment, in-frame beta chains only. Merged by CDR3 protein, the rows form single entries marked with the most common genes and DNA. The sample table holds 55,000 to 65,000 distinct CDR3 sequences, of which 62% were seen once. The ten largest clones take up roughly 1.9% of the sample. Their antigens are not known. The sample comprised cultured non-Tr1 T cells, either the whole culture or a sorted T cell fraction (not recorded which). This sample's cell subset or site label indicates: non-Tr1 population from the T-allo10 product. All receptors derive from a human donor in good health.

This clonotype was picked up one time. CDR3 coding DNA: TGCAGTGCTAGCGACCCCACCGGGACTGGCTTTAAGACCCAGTACTTC. Its translation is CSASDPTGTGFKTQYF. The rearrangement uses TRBV20-1 and TRBJ2-5; D is perhaps TRBD2 (6 bases). The V gene's germline CDR1 is DFQATT and CDR2 SNEGSKA (reference sequence). The CDR3 consists of 16 residues. Trimming shortened V by 3 bases and J by 6 bases, and 23 bases separated the two germline ends.

The chain combines TRBV3-1 with TRBJ2-7; D gene unclear. Trimming took 1 base from V and 0 from J, leaving 13 bases between them. The CDR3 has 16 residues. Germline CDR1 LGHDT, CDR2 YNNKEL (reference sequence). In DNA, the CDR3 is TGTGCCAGCAGCCAAGGCCCAACCCCCCTCTCCTACGAGCAGTACTTC. The encoded protein is CASSQGPTPLSYEQYF.

This chain uses TRBV29-1 with TRBJ2-1; D might be TRBD2 (5 bases). Per germline, CDR1 SQVTM and CDR2 ANQGSEA. V lost 4 bases and J lost 8, with 12 bases in between. The CDR3 extends over 12 amino acids. CDR3 in amino acids: CSVGIGRHEQFF. The CDR3 coding sequence is TGCAGCGTTGGAATAGGGAGACATGAGCAGTTCTTC.

The chain combines TRBV30 with TRBJ2-3; tentatively, D is TRBD2 (5 bases). Trimming stripped 4 bases from V and 0 bases from J, with 8 bases between. The CDR3 is 13 residues long. Germline CDR1 GTSNPN, CDR2 SVGIG (reference sequence). CDR3 sequence: CAWTGSSTDTQYF. CDR3 in DNA: TGTGCCTGGACGGGATCTAGCACAGATACGCAGTATTTT.

The chain is built from TRBV27 and TRBJ2-1; 9 bases line up with TRBD1. V shed 5 bases and J 5 bases; nucleotides not matched to a gene: 7. Germline V gives CDR1 MNHEY, CDR2 SMNVEV (reference sequence). The CDR3 extends over 15 amino acids. The CDR3 nucleotides read TGTGCCAGCAGTGAACTGGGGACAGGGAACAATGAGCAGTTCTTC. It encodes CASSELGTGNNEQFF.

The chain employs TRBV29-1 and TRBJ1-5, with D perhaps matching TRBD1 (5 bases). The CDR3 is made up of 14 amino acids. The V and J ends lost 5 bases and 0 bases respectively, with 11 bases between them. Germline CDR1 reads SQVTM; CDR2 reads ANQGSEA. The CDR3 DNA sequence: TGCAGCGTTCAGTGGGGGGGTAGCAATCAGCCCCAGCATTTT. It specifies CSVQWGGSNQPQHF.

This clonotype was picked up a small number of times. This chain uses TRBV7-2 with TRBJ1-2; D remains unclear. The germline V gene encodes CDR1 SGHTA and CDR2 FQGNSA. This CDR3 is 13 amino acids long. Trimming cost V 2 bases and J 8 bases, with 12 bases left between them. CDR3 in amino acids: CASSLNGVGGYTF. CDR3 in DNA: TGTGCCAGCAGCTTAAACGGCGTGGGGGGCTACACCTTC.

V is TRBV12-3 or TRBV12-4 and J is TRBJ2-1; tentative D call: TRBD1 (6 bases). V shed 1 base and J shed 5 bases, with 9 bases lying between them. The CDR3 consists of 14 residues. This CDR3 reads CASSLVQGNNEQFF. CDR3 DNA sequence: TGTGCCAGCAGTTTAGTGCAGGGGAACAATGAGCAGTTCTTC.

This clonotype came up a few times. The chain links TRBV6-6 to TRBJ1-3, with 8 bases lining up with TRBD1. Germline CDR1 MNHNY, CDR2 SVGAGI (reference sequence). The V and J ends lost 8 bases and 1 base, in that order; junction bases with no gene match: 4. The CDR3 spans 14 residues. CDR3 region: CASGTGGSGNTIYF. The CDR3 nucleotides read TGTGCCAGCGGAACAGGGGGATCTGGAAACACCATATATTTT.

There are a few counts of this clonotype. This chain joins TRBV18 and TRBJ2-5; 11 bases map to TRBD2. The CDR3 runs 17 residues. The germline V gene has CDR1 KGHSH and CDR2 LQKENI. The V segment lost 3 bases and the J segment 5 bases; nucleotides outside the gene matches: 11. This CDR3 is CASSPQTTSGSSETQYF. CDR3 bases: TGTGCCAGCTCACCCCAAACCACTAGCGGGAGTTCGGAGACCCAGTACTTC.

This clonotype has more than one count but fewer than ten. The gene calls are TRBV5-1 and TRBJ1-4; D is possibly TRBD1 (6 bases). The CDR3 is made up of 14 amino acids. Trimming stripped 0 bases from V and 6 bases from J, with 9 bases between. Germline CDR1 SGHRS, CDR2 YFSETQ. This CDR3 is CASSLGDNYEKLFF. In DNA, the CDR3 is TGCGCCAGCAGCTTGGGGGACAACTATGAAAAACTGTTTTTT.

The chain joins TRBV5-5 to TRBJ1-2; D unclear. Germline lookup yields CDR1 SGHKS and CDR2 YYEKEE (reference sequence). V was pared by 1 base and J by 2 bases, with 9 bases between. The CDR3 spans 14 residues. CDR3 loop: CASSLPSRNYGYTF. The CDR3 region has the DNA TGTGCCAGCAGCTTGCCATCCAGAAACTATGGCTACACCTTC.

The table lists this clonotype with a count of one. The chain employs TRBV20-1 and TRBJ2-7; TRBD1 aligns across 11 bases. Germline CDR1 and CDR2: DFQATT and SNEGSKA (reference sequence). Trimming removed 5 bases from V and 1 base from J; junction bases left unmatched: 16. The CDR3 loop spans 18 amino acids. This chain's CDR3 is CSALPSPGQGAPSYEQYF. In DNA form, the CDR3 reads TGCAGTGCTCTACCAAGCCCTGGACAGGGGGCCCCTTCCTACGAGCAGTACTTC.

The chain uses TRBV6-2 or TRBV6-3 and TRBJ2-2; 15 bases are shared with TRBD2. V was pared by 6 bases and J by 10 bases, with 9 bases of the junction left unmatched. The germline V gene encodes CDR1 MNHEY and CDR2 SVGEGT. CDR3 length: 16 amino acids. CDR3 residues: CASRFGLAGGPTELFF. The CDR3 coding sequence is TGTGCCAGCAGATTCGGACTAGCGGGAGGGCCGACGGAGCTGTTTTTT.

The gene calls are TRBV5-1 and TRBJ1-2; D perhaps matches TRBD1 (6 bases). The V end lost 1 base, the J end lost 3 bases, and 10 bases lay between the germline ends. Germline values: CDR1 SGHRS, CDR2 YFSETQ. The CDR3 extends over 14 amino acids. This CDR3 reads CASSLSGGHYGYTF. CDR3 in DNA: TGCGCCAGCAGCTTGAGCGGGGGCCACTATGGCTACACCTTC. Variable domain in full (rest from reference TRBV5-1 and TRBJ1-2): KAGVTQTPRYLIKTRGQQVTLSCSPISGHRSVSWYQQTPGQGLQFLFEYFSETQRNKGNFPGRFSGRQFSNSRSEMNVSTLELGDSALYLCASSLSGGHYGYTFGSGTRLTVV.

This chain joins TRBV28 and TRBJ2-1, with D unresolved. CDR3 length: 13 amino acids. V lost 7 bases, J lost 8 bases, and 15 bases lay in between. Germline CDR1 MDHEN, CDR2 SYDVKM. CDR3 in amino acids: CASNPFDVHEQFF. The CDR3 nucleotides are TGTGCCAGCAACCCCTTTGATGTCCATGAGCAGTTCTTC.

The CDR3 bases are TGCGCCAGCAGCCTGGGACGCCAGACCGGGGAGCTGTTTTTT. Its protein is CASSLGRQTGELFF. The J gene is TRBJ2-2, the V gene TRBV5-1; D tentatively reads TRBD1 or TRBD2 (5 bases each). Looked up from germline, CDR1 is SGHRS and CDR2 is YFSETQ. Trimming took off 4 bases at V and 5 bases at J, with 12 bases between the two ends. CDR3 length equals 14 residues.

The gene calls are TRBV6-5 and TRBJ2-1; no reliable D call. This CDR3 is 14 amino acids long. The germline CDR1 and CDR2 sequences are MNHEY and SVGAGI. The V end lost 6 bases, the J end lost 0 bases, and 9 bases lay between the germline ends. The CDR3 reads CASRPRNSYNEQFF. Here the CDR3 DNA reads TGTGCCAGCAGACCCAGGAACTCCTACAATGAGCAGTTCTTC.

This clonotype was picked up one time. This chain uses TRBV6-5 with TRBJ2-7; TRBD2 aligns across 12 bases. J lost 3 bases, V lost 6 bases, and 6 bases had no gene match. The germline V gene encodes CDR1 MNHEY and CDR2 SVGAGI. The CDR3 totals 15 residues. The CDR3 reads CASSTRLAGDYEQYF. Written as DNA, the CDR3 is TGTGCCAGCAGCACCAGACTAGCGGGAGACTACGAGCAGTACTTC.

The chain carries TRBV5-1 and TRBJ1-2, with a tentative D call TRBD1 (6 bases). Trimming stripped 4 bases from V and 0 bases from J, with 13 bases between. Germline-derived CDR1 and CDR2 are SGHRS and YFSETQ. The CDR3 has 15 amino acids. CDR3 region: CASSVQGQANYGYTF. CDR3 sequence (DNA): TGCGCCAGCAGCGTACAGGGTCAGGCTAACTATGGCTACACCTTC.

This clonotype has only a few counts. J is TRBJ1-6 and V is TRBV27; D gene unclear. The germline V gene has CDR1 MNHEY and CDR2 SMNVEV (reference sequence). The CDR3 sequence is 15 residues long. V was trimmed by 6 bases and J by 2 bases, leaving 11 bases between them. The CDR3, as DNA: TGTGCCAGCAGATCACTAAGGGCCTATAATTCACCCCTCCACTTT. Amino acid sequence: CASRSLRAYNSPLHF.

The chain recombines TRBV12-3 or TRBV12-4 with TRBJ2-6; no reliable D call. V was pared by 3 bases and J by 1 base, with 13 bases between. CDR3 length: 17 residues. For the CDR3, the DNA is TGTGCCAGCAGTTTCCAGCAGACGGCTTCTGGGGCCAACGTCCTGACTTTC. Its translation is CASSFQQTASGANVLTF.

This sequence joins TRBV20-1 and TRBJ2-3; 7 bases match TRBD2. This CDR3 comprises 17 residues. Germline CDR1 and CDR2: DFQATT and SNEGSKA (reference sequence). Trimming removed 7 bases from V and 1 base from J; junction bases left unmatched: 17. The CDR3 sequence is CSGRNPFSGKRTDTQYF. The DNA for the CDR3 is TGCAGTGGGCGCAACCCCTTCAGCGGGAAGCGCACAGATACGCAGTATTTT.

The V call is TRBV11-2, the J call TRBJ1-1; no clear D. With 2 bases removed from V and 1 base from J, the gap between germline ends came to 5 bases. Germline lookup yields CDR1 SGHAT and CDR2 FQNNGV. The CDR3 is 13 amino acids. For the CDR3, the DNA is TGTGCCAGCAGCTTAACCAAGAACACTGAAGCTTTCTTT. Its protein is CASSLTKNTEAFF.

V gene TRBV5-1 combines with J gene TRBJ2-3, with TRBD2 matching 9 bases. The germline CDR1 and CDR2 sequences are SGHRS and YFSETQ. J lost 5 bases, V lost 0 bases, and 7 bases had no gene match. The CDR3 loop spans 16 amino acids. CDR3 protein: CASSLGSSGDIDTQYF. The CDR3 DNA is TGCGCCAGCAGCTTGGGGTCTAGCGGGGACATAGATACGCAGTATTTT.

The chain carries TRBV24-1 and TRBJ2-1; 12 bases are a match to TRBD2. After removal of 3 bases from V and 0 bases from J, the junction contained 14 bases not matched to a gene. The CDR3 extends over 21 amino acids. Germline V gene lookup returns CDR1 KGHDR and CDR2 SFDVKD. CDR3 sequence (DNA): TGTGCCACCAGTGATGCCACCGGGACTAGCGGGCCCTTTAGCTCCTACAATGAGCAGTTCTTC. This translates into CATSDATGTSGPFSSYNEQFF.

This clonotype qualifies as medium-sized. V usage is TRBV3-1 and J usage is TRBJ1-2, with TRBD1 matching 7 bases. The CDR3 runs 14 residues. The trim removed 4 bases at V and 4 bases at J, leaving 6 bases unmatched. Germline CDR1 LGHDT, CDR2 YNNKEL (reference sequence). The CDR3 DNA is TGTGCCAGCAGCCCTCGACAGGGAAGCTATGGCTACACCTTC. Translation gives CASSPRQGSYGYTF.